This entry concerns a single TCR beta chain. Its antigen remains unidentified. Germline CDR1 reads MNHEY; CDR2 reads SVGAGI. CDR3 length: 14 amino acids. Trimming left V 6 bases short and J 2 bases short, with 11 bases between. PCR involved 60 Vbeta and 13 Jbeta primers. Only in-frame clones appear in the TCRdb table, and some are missing; sequencing was by immunoSEQ multiplex PCR. The sample comprises some 60,000 clones, more than 75% of which are singletons, and about 1.5% rests with the top ten. These data belong to a study of cytomegalovirus exposure and HLA in healthy donors. Whole-study findings and limits: Later, an analysis showed that TCR beta chains associated with HLA were more clonally expanded than others that were equally common. In a later analysis, a missense DCLRE1C variant was linked to TCR beta V- and J-gene trimming.

The chain recombines TRBV6-5 with TRBJ2-4; D unresolved. Sequencing used PBMCs. The receptor comes from a man aged 18 to 29 in good health and CMV-seronegative. The CDR3, as DNA: TGTGCCAGCAGGACCACGGGTTCCAAAAACATTCAGTACTTC. It encodes CASRTTGSKNIQYF.